Presented here are 4 T cell receptor beta chains from one specimen sequenced in a study of blood T cell repertoires in COVID-19. Produced via immunoSEQ multiplex PCR; TCRdb's table is partial and in-frame only. Of some 240,000 clones listed, about four fifths are singletons. Specimen: peripheral blood. All receptors come from a woman older than 75 with acute or convalescent COVID-19.

This chain connects TRBV2 to TRBJ2-2; 8 nucleotides agree with TRBD1. Trimming removed 6 bases from V and 3 bases from J; junction bases left unmatched: 3. Germline CDR1 and CDR2: SNHLY and FYNNEI. The CDR3 contains 14 residues. The CDR3 DNA sequence: TGTGCCAGCAGCAGGGGGCGGGACACCGGGGAGCTGTTTTTT. This encodes CASSRGRDTGELFF. Supplemented by reference TRBV2 and TRBJ2-2, the full variable domain reads EPEVTQTPSHQVTQMGQEVILRCVPISNHLYFYWYRQILGQKVEFLVSFYNNEISEKSEIFDDQFSVERPDGSNFTLKIRSTKLEDSAMYFCASSRGRDTGELFFGEGSRLTVL.

The chain combines TRBV3-1 (or the pseudogene TRBV3-2) with TRBJ1-2, with 8 bases that match TRBD1. The CDR3 runs 14 residues. CDR1 is LGHDT and CDR2 is YNNKEL in the germline V gene (reference sequence). J lost 5 bases, V lost 4 bases, and 6 bases had no gene match. The DNA of the CDR3 is TGTGCCAGCAGCCGCCGACAGGGGCTTTATGGCTACACCTTC. As protein: CASSRRQGLYGYTF.

The chain joins TRBV7-2 to TRBJ1-5; 7 positions match TRBD1. Germline-derived CDR1 and CDR2 are SGHTA and FQGNSA. CDR3 length: 14 amino acids. V lost 5 bases, J lost 8 bases, and 9 bases stayed unmatched. The CDR3 region is CASSPTGNREPQHF. DNA for the CDR3: TGTGCCAGCAGCCCGACAGGGAATCGGGAGCCCCAGCATTTT.

The chain employs TRBV6-7 and TRBJ2-2; tentative D call: TRBD2 (7 bases). TRBV6-7 is noted as an ORF with a role that remains uncertain. V shed 2 bases and J shed 6 bases, with 22 bases lying between them. This CDR3 is built from 18 residues. Here the CDR3 DNA reads TGTGCCAGCAGTTACCCCTCATGGGGGGGGCCGGGTCCCGGGGAGCTGTTTTTT. It encodes CASSYPSWGGPGPGELFF.